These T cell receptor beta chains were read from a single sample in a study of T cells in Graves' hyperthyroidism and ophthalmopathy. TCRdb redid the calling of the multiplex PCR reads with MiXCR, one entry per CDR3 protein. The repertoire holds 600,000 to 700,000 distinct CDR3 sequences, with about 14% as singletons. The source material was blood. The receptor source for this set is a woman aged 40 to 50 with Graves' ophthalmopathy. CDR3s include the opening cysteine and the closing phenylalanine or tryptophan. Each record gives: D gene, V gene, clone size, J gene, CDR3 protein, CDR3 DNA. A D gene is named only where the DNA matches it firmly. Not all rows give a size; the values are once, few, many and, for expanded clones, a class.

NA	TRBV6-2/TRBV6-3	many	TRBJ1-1	CASTPRQETEAFF	TGTGCCAGCACCCCAAGGCAGGAAACTGAAGCTTTCTTT
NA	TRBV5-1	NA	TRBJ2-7	CASSLQGPPGEQYF	TGCGCCAGCAGCTTACAGGGACCCCCGGGGGAGCAGTACTTC
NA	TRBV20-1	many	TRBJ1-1	CSARTGHLTTEAFF	TGCAGTGCTAGAACGGGACATTTGACCACTGAAGCTTTCTTT
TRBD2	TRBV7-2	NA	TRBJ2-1	CASSLGLAGGPGQFF	TGTGCCAGCAGCTTAGGGCTAGCGGGAGGGCCGGGGCAGTTCTTC
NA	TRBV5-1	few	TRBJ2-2	CASYSGTANTGELFF	TGCGCCAGCTATTCCGGCACCGCGAACACCGGGGAGCTGTTTTTT
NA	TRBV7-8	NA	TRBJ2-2	CASSLGSASGELFF	TGTGCCAGCAGCTTAGGATCCGCGAGCGGGGAGCTGTTTTTT
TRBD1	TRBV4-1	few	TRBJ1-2	CASSQVTGGVYGYTF	TGCGCCAGCAGCCAAGTGACAGGGGGAGTCTATGGCTACACCTTC
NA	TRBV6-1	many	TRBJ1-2	CASSSRAEIYGYTF	TGTGCCAGCAGCTCCCGGGCAGAGATCTATGGCTACACCTTC
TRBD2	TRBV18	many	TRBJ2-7	CASSPSASGYEQYF	TGTGCCAGCTCACCGTCCGCTAGCGGCTACGAGCAGTACTTC
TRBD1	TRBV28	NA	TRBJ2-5	CASSLVGQGAQETQYF	TGTGCCAGCAGTTTAGTGGGACAGGGGGCTCAAGAGACCCAGTACTTC
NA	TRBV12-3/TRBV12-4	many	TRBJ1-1	CASTLRAGATEAFF	TGTGCCAGCACTCTTAGGGCCGGGGCCACTGAAGCTTTCTTT
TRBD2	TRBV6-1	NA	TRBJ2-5	CASYPLAALGGAETQYF	TGTGCCAGCTATCCACTAGCGGCACTCGGCGGGGCAGAGACCCAGTACTTC
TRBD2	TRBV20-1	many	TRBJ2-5	CSARDRLAGVETQYF	TGCAGTGCTAGAGACCGCCTAGCGGGAGTGGAGACCCAGTACTTC
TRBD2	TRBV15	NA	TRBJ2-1	CATSTRLAGTDEQFF	TGTGCCACCAGCACGCGCCTAGCGGGAACGGATGAGCAGTTCTTC
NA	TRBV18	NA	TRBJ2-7	CASSPQGVDYEQYF	TGTGCCAGCTCACCGCAAGGAGTAGACTACGAGCAGTACTTC
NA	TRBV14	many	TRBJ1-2	CANQDRPFNYGYTF	TGTGCCAACCAAGACAGGCCGTTCAACTATGGCTACACCTTC
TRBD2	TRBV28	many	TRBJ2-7	CASSAGTRDEQYF	TGTGCCAGCAGCGCCGGGACTAGAGACGAGCAGTACTTC
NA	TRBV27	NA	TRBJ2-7	CASSLSKGGYEQYF	TGTGCCAGCAGTTTATCGAAGGGTGGGTACGAGCAGTACTTC
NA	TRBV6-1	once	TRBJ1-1	CASRGGIFEAFF	TGTGCCAGCAGAGGGGGGATTTTTGAAGCTTTCTTT
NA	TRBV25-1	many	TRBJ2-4	CASSANLLWDGKNIQYF	TGTGCCAGCAGTGCCAACCTCCTTTGGGACGGAAAAAACATTCAGTACTTC
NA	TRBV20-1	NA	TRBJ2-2	CSARREGNTGELFF	TGCAGCGCCCGGAGAGAGGGGAACACCGGGGAGCTGTTTTTT
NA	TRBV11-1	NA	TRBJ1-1	CASSPRFQTEAFF	TGTGCCAGCAGCCCCCGCTTTCAAACTGAAGCTTTCTTT
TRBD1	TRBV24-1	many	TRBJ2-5	CATGIGGPKETQYF	TGTGCCACAGGGATAGGGGGCCCGAAAGAGACCCAGTACTTC
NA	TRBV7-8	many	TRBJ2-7	CASSLVDGPYEQYF	TGTGCCAGCAGCTTAGTGGACGGACCCTACGAGCAGTACTTC